This is a list of T cell receptor beta chains from one sample in a study of blood T cell repertoires in COVID-19. The repertoire was sequenced with immunoSEQ multiplex PCR; TCRdb's copy has only in-frame clones and lacks some. The sample records roughly 350,000 clones, around 86% being singletons. Sequenced material: peripheral blood. The receptors were gathered from a woman between 45 and 65 years old with COVID-19, enrolled during active disease. Both conserved end residues are part of each CDR3. A D gene is named only where the DNA matches it firmly. A clone size is listed for some rows: how often the clone was seen (once, few, many), or a class if it is expanded.

D gene,V gene,clone size,J gene,CDR3 protein,CDR3 DNA
-,TRBV6-2/TRBV6-3,-,TRBJ2-5,CASSYYSGQGATQYF,TGTGCCAGCAGTTACTATAGCGGCCAAGGCGCGACCCAGTACTTC
-,TRBV30,-,TRBJ1-2,CACAQGFNYGYTF,TGTGCCTGTGCCCAGGGGTTTAACTATGGCTACACCTTC
TRBD2,TRBV19,-,TRBJ2-1,CASTEGASGRNEQFF,TGTGCCAGTACCGAGGGGGCTAGCGGGAGGAATGAGCAGTTCTTC
TRBD2,TRBV19,-,TRBJ2-1,CASSISFGRGGLAVDEQFF,TGTGCCAGTAGTATATCGTTTGGGCGGGGGGGACTAGCGGTCGATGAGCAGTTCTTC
-,TRBV30,-,TRBJ1-2,CAWISGGLRGYYGYTF,TGTGCCTGGATCTCCGGAGGCCTTCGGGGTTACTATGGCTACACCTTC
-,TRBV11-2,-,TRBJ2-2,CASSLARRGTGELFF,TGTGCCAGCAGCTTAGCCCGTCGGGGCACCGGGGAGCTGTTTTTT
-,TRBV5-5,-,TRBJ1-2,CASSLAGSLTSNYGYTF,TGTGCCAGCAGCTTGGCCGGCAGCCTGACATCTAACTATGGCTACACCTTC
-,TRBV30,-,TRBJ1-3,CAWSLPPGNTIYF,TGTGCCTGGAGTCTTCCTCCTGGAAACACCATATATTTT
-,TRBV5-1,-,TRBJ2-2,CASSLDGASYTGELFF,TGCGCCAGCAGCTTGGATGGGGCGTCGTACACCGGGGAGCTGTTTTTT
TRBD1,TRBV24-1,-,TRBJ2-5,CATQGQNEETQYF,TGTGCCACCCAGGGACAGAACGAAGAGACCCAGTACTTC
-,TRBV28,few,TRBJ2-7,CASSPGYEQYF,TGTGCCAGCAGTCCAGGATACGAGCAGTACTTC
-,TRBV11-2,-,TRBJ2-7,CASSSFYEQYF,TGTGCCAGCAGCTCCTTCTACGAGCAGTACTTC
-,TRBV18,-,TRBJ2-6,CASSPLASGANVLTF,TGTGCCAGCTCACCACTGGCCTCTGGGGCCAACGTCCTGACTTTC
-,TRBV5-1,-,TRBJ2-7,CASRRGSSETYEQYF,TGCGCCAGCAGACGGGGTAGTAGTGAAACCTACGAGCAGTACTTC
TRBD1,TRBV27,-,TRBJ2-1,CASRGRGQGAYNEQFF,TGTGCCAGCAGAGGAAGGGGACAGGGAGCCTACAATGAGCAGTTCTTC
TRBD2,TRBV19,-,TRBJ2-2,CASSILAAGELFF,TGTGCCAGTAGTATCCTAGCGGCCGGGGAGCTGTTTTTT
TRBD1,TRBV7-6,-,TRBJ1-1,CASSLDRGTEAFF,TGTGCCAGCAGCTTAGACAGGGGGACTGAAGCTTTCTTT
-,TRBV24-1,-,TRBJ1-1,CATGGEAFF,TGTGCCACCGGGGGCGAAGCTTTCTTT
-,TRBV7-2,-,TRBJ1-3,CASSVQIGGSGNTIYF,TGTGCCAGCAGCGTGCAAATAGGGGGCTCTGGAAACACCATATATTTT
TRBD1,TRBV12-3/TRBV12-4,-,TRBJ1-2,CASSQGTGVGYTF,TGTGCCAGCAGCCAAGGGACAGGGGTCGGCTACACCTTC
-,TRBV12-3/TRBV12-4,-,TRBJ2-1,CASSLAGARIF,TGTGCCAGCAGTTTAGCGGGGGCCAGGATCTTC
-,TRBV7-2,-,TRBJ2-3,CASRPTGLSTDTQYF,TGTGCCAGCAGGCCTACAGGGCTTAGCACAGATACGCAGTATTTT
-,TRBV7-2,-,TRBJ2-1,CASSALGGLSSYNEQFF,TGTGCCAGCAGCGCCCTCGGTGGACTGAGCTCCTACAATGAGCAGTTCTTC
-,TRBV7-2,-,TRBJ1-6,CASSLHDSYNSPLHF,TGTGCCAGCAGCCTTCACGACAGCTATAATTCACCCCTCCACTTT
TRBD2,TRBV10-3,-,TRBJ2-1,CAISDGASGRHNEQFF,TGTGCCATCAGTGACGGGGCTAGCGGACGACACAATGAGCAGTTCTTC
TRBD2,TRBV25-1,-,TRBJ2-1,CASSEAGVYNEQFF,TGTGCCAGCAGTGAAGCGGGAGTCTACAATGAGCAGTTCTTC
TRBD2,TRBV5-4,-,TRBJ2-5,CASSSPGLAGETQYF,TGTGCCAGCAGCTCTCCAGGACTAGCGGGAGAGACCCAGTACTTC
-,TRBV5-1,-,TRBJ1-3,CASSQTGSGNTIYF,TGCGCCAGCAGCCAAACAGGGTCGGGAAACACCATATATTTT
TRBD2,TRBV27,-,TRBJ2-1,CASSPSVAGSYNEQFF,TGTGCCAGCAGTCCCAGTGTAGCGGGCTCCTACAATGAGCAGTTCTTC
-,TRBV30,-,TRBJ1-1,CAWSVEGDREAFF,TGTGCCTGGAGTGTAGAGGGCGACAGGGAAGCTTTCTTT
-,TRBV19,once,TRBJ1-6,CASNTRTYNSPLHF,TGTGCCAGTAATACCCGGACTTATAATTCACCCCTCCACTTT
TRBD2,TRBV19,-,TRBJ2-5,CASSPSGRGGETQYF,TGTGCCAGTAGCCCTAGCGGGAGGGGAGGCGAGACCCAGTACTTC
TRBD2,TRBV5-1,-,TRBJ2-3,CASSVTSASTDTQYF,TGCGCCAGCAGCGTGACTAGCGCGAGCACAGATACGCAGTATTTT
-,TRBV10-3,-,TRBJ2-1,CAISELVYNEQFF,TGTGCCATCAGTGAGCTTGTATACAATGAGCAGTTCTTC
TRBD2,TRBV7-9,-,TRBJ2-6,CASSLDRGSSGANVLTF,TGTGCCAGCAGCTTAGACCGCGGGAGTTCTGGGGCCAACGTCCTGACTTTC
TRBD1,TRBV15,-,TRBJ1-2,CATGTGNNYGYTF,TGTGCCACCGGGACAGGCAATAACTATGGCTACACCTTC
-,TRBV7-9,-,TRBJ2-3,CASSLGSSSTDTQYF,TGTGCCAGCAGCCTAGGTAGCAGTAGCACAGATACGCAGTATTTT
-,TRBV7-8,-,TRBJ1-2,CASSLTDYYGYTF,TGTGCCAGCAGCTTGACTGATTACTATGGCTACACCTTC